This TCR beta chain was captured in a study of cytomegalovirus exposure and HLA in healthy donors. The study's findings and limits: Later analysis placed DRB1 highest and HLA-C lowest in TCR association rates, which differed by HLA locus.

Turning to this clone: Its target is not known.

Germline-derived CDR1 and CDR2 are SEHNR and FQNEAQ (reference sequence). The V gene end was trimmed by 6 bases and the J gene end by 4 bases; junction bases not matched to a gene: 15. The CDR3 consists of 17 residues. The PCR contained 60 Vbeta and 13 Jbeta primers. Sequenced by immunoSEQ multiplex PCR; TCRdb stores in-frame clones only, minus some. The sample carries under 110,000 clones, about 75% recorded once. The J gene is TRBJ2-3, the V gene TRBV7-9, with 8 bases that match TRBD2. The sample taken for sequencing was PBMCs. The source of this sequence is a man in his forties in good health and CMV-seronegative. CDR3 nucleotides: TGTGCCAGCAGTCCCGGGGATGGGACTAGGTCGGCAGATACGCAGTATTTT. Amino acids: CASSPGDGTRSADTQYF.